The entry that follows covers one TCR beta chain sequence. V gave up 0 bases and J gave up 2 bases; unmatched junction bases: 8. CDR3 length: 19 amino acids. Looked up from germline, CDR1 is SGDLS and CDR2 is YYNGEE. The data originate from a study of blood T cell repertoires in COVID-19. About the research overall: Sites across the United States, Italy and Spain contributed samples from acute and convalescent COVID-19. Sources were T cells, B-cell-depleted T cells, or PBMCs; the material itself was cDNA or gDNA.

In the original processing: Quantification of nucleated cells was approximated via reference gene primer amplification. The data were produced by immunoSEQ multiplex PCR, yet TCRdb's version contains in-frame clones alone and is incomplete. The V and J calls and clone size are taken from that table; D and trimming were inferred from the DNA. Among around 150,000 clones listed, 80% to 90% were seen once. The receptor was derived from a man between 65 and 85 years old with acute or convalescent COVID-19. Sequences were obtained from peripheral blood. The V and J genes are TRBV9 and TRBJ2-1; 13 positions agree with TRBD2. The DNA of the CDR3 is TGTGCCAGCAGCGTAGTCCATGCGGGGACTAGCGGGGCCTACAATGAGCAGTTCTTC. Its protein is CASSVVHAGTSGAYNEQFF.